This record covers a single T cell receptor beta chain. This specimen belongs to a study of blood T cell repertoires in COVID-19. Study-wide background: There were acute and convalescent COVID-19 samples, and they came from the United States, Italy and Spain.

The V gene end was trimmed by 2 bases and the J gene end by 10 bases; junction bases not matched to a gene: 4. CDR3 length equals 15 residues. Germline V CDR1 and CDR2: MNHEY, SVGAGI. Original processing notes: Amplification of reference gene primers was used by the study to estimate nucleated cell counts. The repertoire was sequenced with immunoSEQ multiplex PCR; TCRdb's copy has only in-frame clones and lacks some. V, J and clone size reflect that table, while D and trimming were determined from the DNA. The data contain some 120,000 clones, over 55% of them singletons. The V gene is TRBV6-5, the J gene TRBJ1-6; 11 bases align to TRBD1. This sequence originates from an older woman with acute or convalescent COVID-19. The sequenced sample consisted of peripheral blood. The CDR3 coding sequence is TGTGCCAGCAGTTACGCTGGGACAGGGGGATCACCCCTCCACTTT. It translates to CASSYAGTGGSPLHF.